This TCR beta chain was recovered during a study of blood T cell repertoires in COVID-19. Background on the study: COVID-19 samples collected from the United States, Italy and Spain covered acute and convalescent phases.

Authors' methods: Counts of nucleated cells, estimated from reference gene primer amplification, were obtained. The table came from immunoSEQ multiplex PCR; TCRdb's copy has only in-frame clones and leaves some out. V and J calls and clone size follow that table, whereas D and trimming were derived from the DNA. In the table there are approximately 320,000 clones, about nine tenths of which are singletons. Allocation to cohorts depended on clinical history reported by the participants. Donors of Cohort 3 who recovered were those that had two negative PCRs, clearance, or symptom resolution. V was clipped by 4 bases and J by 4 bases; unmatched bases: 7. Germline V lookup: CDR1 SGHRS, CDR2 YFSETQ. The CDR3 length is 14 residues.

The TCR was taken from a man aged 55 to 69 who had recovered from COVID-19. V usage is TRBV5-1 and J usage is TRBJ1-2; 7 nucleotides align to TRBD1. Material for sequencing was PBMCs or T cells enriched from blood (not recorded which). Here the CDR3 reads CASSTMTGTYGYTF. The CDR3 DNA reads TGCGCCAGCAGCACTATGACAGGGACCTATGGCTACACCTTC.